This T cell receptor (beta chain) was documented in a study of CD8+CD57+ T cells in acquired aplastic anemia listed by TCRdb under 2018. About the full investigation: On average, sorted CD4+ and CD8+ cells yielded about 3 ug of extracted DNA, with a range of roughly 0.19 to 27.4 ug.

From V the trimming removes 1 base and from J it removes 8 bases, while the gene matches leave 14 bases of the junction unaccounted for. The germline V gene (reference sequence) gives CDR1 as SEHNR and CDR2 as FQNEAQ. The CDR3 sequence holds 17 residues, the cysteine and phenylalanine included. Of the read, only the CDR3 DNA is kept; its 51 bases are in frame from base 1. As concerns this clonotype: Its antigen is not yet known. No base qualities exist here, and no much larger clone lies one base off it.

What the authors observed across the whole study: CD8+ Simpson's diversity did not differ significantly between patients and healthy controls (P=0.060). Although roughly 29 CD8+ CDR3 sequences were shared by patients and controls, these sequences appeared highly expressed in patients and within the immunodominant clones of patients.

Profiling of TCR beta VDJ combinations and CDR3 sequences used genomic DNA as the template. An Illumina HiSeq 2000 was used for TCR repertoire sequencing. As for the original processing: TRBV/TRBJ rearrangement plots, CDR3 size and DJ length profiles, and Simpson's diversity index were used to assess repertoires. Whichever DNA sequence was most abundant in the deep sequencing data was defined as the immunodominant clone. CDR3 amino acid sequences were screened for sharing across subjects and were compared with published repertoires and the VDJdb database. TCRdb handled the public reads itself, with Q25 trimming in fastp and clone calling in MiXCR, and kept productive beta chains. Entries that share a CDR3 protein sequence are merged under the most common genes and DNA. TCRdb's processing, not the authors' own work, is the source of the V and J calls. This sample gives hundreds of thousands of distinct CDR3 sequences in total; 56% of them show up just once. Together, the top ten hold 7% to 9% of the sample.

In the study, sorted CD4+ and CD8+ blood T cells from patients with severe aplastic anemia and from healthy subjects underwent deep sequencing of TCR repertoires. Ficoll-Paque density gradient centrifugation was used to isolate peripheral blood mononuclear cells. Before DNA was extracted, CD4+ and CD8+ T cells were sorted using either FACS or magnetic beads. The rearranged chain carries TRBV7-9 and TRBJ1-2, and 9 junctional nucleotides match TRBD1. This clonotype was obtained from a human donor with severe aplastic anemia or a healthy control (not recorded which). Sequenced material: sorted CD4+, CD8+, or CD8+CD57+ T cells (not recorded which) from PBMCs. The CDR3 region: CASSLGSGTGSNGGYTF. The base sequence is TGTGCCAGCAGCTTAGGCTCCGGGACAGGGTCGAATGGGGGCTACACCTTC.